The 15 T cell receptor beta chains given below trace back to one sample, sequenced in a study of cytomegalovirus exposure and HLA in healthy donors. 60 Vbeta and 13 Jbeta primers were used in PCR. Here immunoSEQ multiplex PCR was the method, and the copy in TCRdb shows in-frame clones only, minus some. The data contain about 100,000 clones, around 75% of them singletons. The material sequenced was PBMCs. The source is a male donor in good health and CMV-seropositive.

The chain recombines TRBV15 with TRBJ2-1, with 10 nucleotides matching TRBD2. V was pared by 0 bases and J by 0 bases, with 2 bases of the junction left unmatched. The CDR3 extends over 17 amino acids. From germline, CDR1 is LNHNV and CDR2 YYDKDF (reference sequence). This CDR3 is CATSREASGSSYNEQFF. The CDR3 bases are TGTGCCACCAGCAGAGAGGCTAGCGGGAGCTCCTACAATGAGCAGTTCTTC.

This chain uses TRBV29-1 with TRBJ2-2; D may be TRBD2 (5 bases). CDR3 length: 11 residues. Germline values: CDR1 SQVTM, CDR2 ANQGSEA. Trimming removed 5 bases from V and 6 bases from J, with 7 bases in between. The CDR3 protein is CSVRTSGELFF. As DNA, the CDR3 is TGCAGCGTTAGGACTTCCGGGGAGCTGTTTTTT.

CDR3: CASSPRTQYF. CDR3 nucleotide sequence: TGTGCCAGCAGCCCTAGGACCCAGTACTTC. The chain combines TRBV2 with TRBJ2-5, with D unresolved. From germline, CDR1 is SNHLY and CDR2 FYNNEI. The CDR3 consists of 10 residues. Trimming pared 6 bases from V and 7 bases from J, leaving 6 bases between.

V and J are TRBV2 and TRBJ1-5; 7 positions agree with TRBD1. The CDR3 is 14 residues long. Germline values: CDR1 SNHLY, CDR2 FYNNEI. Trimming cost V 6 bases and J 9 bases; bases outside gene matches: 11. CDR3 DNA sequence: TGTGCCAGCAGAGCGGACAGGCCTTTACGGCCCCAGCATTTT. Protein sequence: CASRADRPLRPQHF.

The chain is built from TRBV6-5 and TRBJ1-4; 8 bases line up with TRBD1. Germline values: CDR1 MNHEY, CDR2 SVGAGI. The CDR3 consists of 14 residues. V shed 8 bases, J shed 5 bases, and the junction held 7 bases outside the gene matches. CDR3 protein: CASGRQGINEKLFF. The CDR3 coding sequence is TGTGCCAGCGGGAGACAGGGGATAAATGAAAAACTGTTTTTT.

The chain is built from TRBV5-1 and TRBJ1-1, with D possibly being TRBD1 (5 bases). Germline V lookup: CDR1 SGHRS, CDR2 YFSETQ. This CDR3 is built from 16 residues. V was trimmed by 4 bases and J by 0 bases, leaving 16 bases between them. The CDR3 DNA sequence: TGCGCCAGCAGCCGAAGTGGGGCAGGGATGAACACTGAAGCTTTCTTT. Its protein is CASSRSGAGMNTEAFF.

The chain couples TRBV9 to TRBJ2-3; 11 bases map to TRBD1. Unmatched junction bases numbered 2, after V lost 3 bases and J lost 5 bases. There are 14 residues in the CDR3. Looked up from germline, CDR1 is SGDLS and CDR2 is YYNGEE. The CDR3 DNA follows: TGTGCCAGCAGCGAGGACAGGGGGCGAGATACGCAGTATTTT. Protein sequence: CASSEDRGRDTQYF.

This chain links TRBV7-8 with TRBJ1-1; TRBD1 might be the D (6 bases). The CDR3 sequence is 14 residues long. Trimming left V 3 bases short and J 0 bases short, with 8 bases between. Germline CDR1 is SGHVS and CDR2 is FQNEAQ. CDR3 DNA: TGTGCCAGCAGCTTTGGACAGCTGAACACTGAAGCTTTCTTT. The encoded protein is CASSFGQLNTEAFF.

The genes are TRBV5-1 and TRBJ2-7, with 7 bases that match TRBD1. CDR3 size: 15 residues. With V trimmed by 5 bases and J by 3 bases, 11 bases remained unmatched. CDR1 SGHRS and CDR2 YFSETQ come from the germline V gene. The CDR3: CASRPELDRFYEQYF. The DNA of the CDR3 is TGCGCCAGCAGACCAGAACTGGACAGGTTCTACGAGCAGTACTTC.

The chain recombines TRBV28 with TRBJ2-2; TRBD1 matches 9 bases. Trimming removed 1 base from V and 1 base from J; junction bases left unmatched: 10. Per the germline V gene, CDR1 is MDHEN and CDR2 is SYDVKM. This CDR3 is 19 amino acids long. The CDR3 sequence is CASSLSGTGFVLNTGELFF. The CDR3 coding sequence is TGTGCCAGCAGTTTATCCGGGACAGGGTTTGTCTTGAACACCGGGGAGCTGTTTTTT.

This clone counts as medium-sized. J is TRBJ2-5 and V is TRBV4-3; 9 bases align to TRBD2. Per the germline V gene, CDR1 is LGHNA and CDR2 is YSLEER. The CDR3 runs to 15 residues. Trimming cost V 0 bases and J 1 base; bases outside gene matches: 0. CDR3 sequence (DNA): TGCGCCAGCAGCCAAGAGCGGGGGGGCCAAGAGACCCAGTACTTC. It codes for CASSQERGGQETQYF.

This clone was seen a single time. The chain joins TRBV6-6 to TRBJ1-1; unclear D gene. Trimming pared 4 bases from V and 0 bases from J, leaving 9 bases between. CDR3 length: 14 amino acids. In germline, CDR1 is MNHNY, CDR2 SVGAGI (reference sequence). The CDR3 sequence: CASSSRDMNTEAFF. The CDR3 DNA reads as TGTGCCAGCAGTTCTCGGGATATGAACACTGAAGCTTTCTTT.

The chain links TRBV29-1 to TRBJ1-4; TRBD1 is a possible D gene (5 bases). Germline V gene lookup returns CDR1 SQVTM and CDR2 ANQGSEA. This CDR3 contains 13 residues. Between the trimmed V and J ends, which lost 4 bases and 10 bases, there was a span of 16 bases. The CDR3 is CSVGGDPLGKLFF. CDR3 bases: TGCAGCGTTGGGGGGGACCCGTTGGGAAAACTGTTTTTT.

J is TRBJ2-5 and V is TRBV6-5; TRBD2 matches 10 bases. With 6 bases clipped from V and 4 bases from J, the junction kept 8 bases outside the gene matches. From germline, CDR1 is MNHEY and CDR2 SVGAGI. CDR3 length equals 15 residues. This CDR3 reads CASSSSGGSGETQYF. The CDR3 region has the DNA TGTGCCAGCAGCTCTAGCGGGGGTAGTGGAGAGACCCAGTACTTC.

The rearrangement uses TRBV11-3 and TRBJ1-1; the D gene is possibly TRBD1 (6 bases). Between the trimmed V and J ends, which lost 5 bases and 8 bases, there was a span of 15 bases. Germline CDR1 and CDR2: SGHNT and YENEEA. The length of the CDR3 is 13 residues. CDR3 bases: TGTGCCAGCAGCCCGACAGGCTTTGGGGAAGCTTTCTTT. Protein sequence: CASSPTGFGEAFF.